The 21 T cell receptor beta chains presented below share a single source sample, sequenced in a study of T cells in Graves' hyperthyroidism and ophthalmopathy. Template material for amplifying TCR beta CDR3 regions consisted of RNA transcripts. During a first-round RT-PCR of the TCR CDR3, the HTBI primer set was used. MiXCR, applied by TCRdb to the multiplex PCR reads, yields one record per CDR3 protein. The sample has around 110,000 distinct CDR3 sequences; about 15% are singletons. The sample taken for sequencing was blood. These receptors all stem from a woman between 50 and 59 years old with Graves' hyperthyroidism.

This clonotype showed up many times. The J gene is TRBJ1-6, the V gene TRBV27, with a weak D call TRBD1 (5 bases). This CDR3 region has 13 residues. Germline V lookup: CDR1 MNHEY, CDR2 SMNVEV (reference sequence). Trimming removed 2 bases at V and 10 bases at J, with 9 bases between. The CDR3 sequence: CASSLQGSSPLHF. The CDR3 DNA reads as TGTGCCAGCAGTTTACAGGGCAGCTCACCCCTCCACTTT.

This clonotype was detected ten times or more. V and J are TRBV12-3 or TRBV12-4 and TRBJ2-1; D uncertain. CDR3 size: 11 residues. With 3 bases removed from V and 8 bases from J, the gap between germline ends came to 5 bases. CDR3 loop: CASSFGDEQFF. The CDR3 DNA is TGTGCCAGCAGTTTTGGGGATGAGCAGTTCTTC.

Many counts were recorded for this clonotype. The V gene is TRBV20-1, the J gene TRBJ2-3; 10 bases are shared with TRBD2. The CDR3 contains 16 residues. V shed 0 bases, J shed 4 bases, and the junction held 7 bases outside the gene matches. Germline CDR1 reads DFQATT; CDR2 reads SNEGSKA (reference sequence). The CDR3 region is CSARELAGRMSDTQYF. Here the CDR3 DNA reads TGCAGTGCTAGAGAACTAGCGGGGAGGATGTCAGATACGCAGTATTTT.

This clonotype was recorded at least ten times. The V call is TRBV6-1, the J call TRBJ1-2; D remains unclear. The CDR3 is 13 amino acids. Trimming shortened V by 7 bases and J by 6 bases, and 15 bases separated the two germline ends. Germline V CDR1 and CDR2: MNHNS, SASEGT. CDR3: CASMGSGDNGYTF. Written as DNA, the CDR3 is TGTGCCAGCATGGGCAGTGGGGATAATGGCTACACCTTC.

This clonotype came up many times. The chain joins TRBV28 to TRBJ2-7; D uncertain. The germline CDR1 and CDR2 sequences are MDHEN and SYDVKM. The CDR3 is 13 residues long. V was cut by 3 bases and J by 2 bases, with 8 bases left in between. The CDR3 is CASSFMATYEQYF. The CDR3 coding sequence is TGTGCCAGCAGTTTTATGGCTACCTACGAGCAGTACTTC.

In this sample, this clonotype turned up many times. The V call is TRBV3-1, the J call TRBJ1-5, with D uncertain. V shed 3 bases and J shed 3 bases, with 9 bases lying between them. In germline, CDR1 is LGHDT, CDR2 YNNKEL (reference sequence). There are 14 residues in the CDR3. The CDR3 loop is CASSQGGYNQPQHF. The DNA of the CDR3 is TGTGCCAGCAGCCAGGGAGGCTACAATCAGCCCCAGCATTTT. Drawing the rest from reference TRBV3-1 and TRBJ1-5, the complete variable domain is DTAVSQTPKYLVTQMGNDKSIKCEQNLGHDTMYWYKQDSKKFLKIMFSYNNKELIINETVPNRFSPKSPDKAHLNLHINSLELGDSAVYFCASSQGGYNQPQHFGDGTRLSIL.

The chain is built from TRBV13 and TRBJ2-1; TRBD2 is a possible D gene (5 bases). The end of the DNA is better explained by TRBJ2-7, so the J call may be wrong. Per the germline V gene, CDR1 is PRHDT and CDR2 is FYEKMQ (reference sequence). This CDR3 contains 14 residues. The CDR3 region has the DNA TGTGCCAGCAGCTCCCTTTCGGGAAGGAATGAGCAGTACTTC. It encodes CASSSLSGRNEQYF.

This clonotype was counted at least ten times. The chain couples TRBV6-2 or TRBV6-3 to TRBJ1-1; the match to TRBD1 covers 8 bases. V shed 5 bases and J 6 bases; nucleotides not matched to a gene: 5. CDR1 and CDR2 (germline): MNHEY, SVGEGT. The CDR3 runs to 13 residues. The CDR3 region is CASSATGGSEAFF. The DNA of the CDR3 is TGTGCCAGCAGTGCTACAGGGGGATCTGAAGCTTTCTTT.

In DNA, the CDR3 is TGTGCCAGCAGTCGGGGCGGGGAGGATACGCAGTATTTT. This sequence encodes CASSRGGEDTQYF. V is TRBV28 and J is TRBJ2-3, with a tentative D call TRBD2 (6 bases). Germline loops: CDR1 MDHEN, CDR2 SYDVKM. V shed 5 bases and J shed 6 bases, with 12 bases lying between them. The CDR3 totals 13 residues.

The J gene is TRBJ2-2, the V gene TRBV28; 9 bases map to TRBD1. CDR1 is MDHEN, CDR2 SYDVKM, per germline. The CDR3 runs to 15 residues. J was trimmed by 6 bases and V by 3 bases; bases with no gene match: 5. The CDR3 bases are TGTGCCAGCAGTTTGGGGACAGGGTGGGCCGGGGAGCTGTTTTTT. Translated, it gives CASSLGTGWAGELFF. Looking up the rest from reference TRBV28 and TRBJ2-2 gives the full variable domain: DVKVTQSSRYLVKRTGEKVFLECVQDMDHENMFWYRQDPGLGLRLIYFSYDVKMKEKGDIPEGYSVSREKKERFSLILESASTNQTSMYLCASSLGTGWAGELFFGEGSRLTVL.

The sample holds many counts of this clonotype. This chain links TRBV18 with TRBJ1-1; 7 bases line up with TRBD1. Trimming took 1 base from V and 4 from J; bases not matched to a gene: 6. Germline V lookup: CDR1 KGHSH, CDR2 LQKENI. CDR3 length equals 15 residues. The CDR3 protein is CASSPRAGGTTEAFF. The CDR3 DNA sequence: TGTGCCAGCTCACCACGGGCAGGGGGTACCACTGAAGCTTTCTTT.

This clonotype was seen repeatedly, ten times or more. The chain couples TRBV13 to TRBJ2-2; 8 bases map to TRBD2. Germline CDR1 reads PRHDT; CDR2 reads FYEKMQ (reference sequence). Unmatched junction bases numbered 9, after V lost 5 bases and J lost 13 bases. This CDR3 is 13 amino acids long. DNA for the CDR3: TGTGCCAGCAGCAGAAGCGGGGGCGTATTGCTGTTTTTT. The encoded protein is CASSRSGGVLLFF.

This clonotype was counted at least ten times. V usage is TRBV30 and J usage is TRBJ2-4, with 7 bases fitting TRBD1. CDR3 length equals 16 residues. After removal of 2 bases from V and 0 bases from J, the junction contained 7 bases not matched to a gene. The germline V gene encodes CDR1 GTSNPN and CDR2 SVGIG (reference sequence). CDR3 sequence: CAWSLGTAIAKNIQYF. The CDR3, as DNA: TGTGCCTGGAGTCTGGGGACAGCCATAGCCAAAAACATTCAGTACTTC.

This clonotype was detected many times. The chain is built from TRBV4-1 and TRBJ2-5, with TRBD2 matching over 7 bases. The CDR3 has 15 residues. V was pared by 1 base and J by 5 bases, with 7 bases of the junction left unmatched. CDR1 is MGHRA, CDR2 YSYEKL, per germline. CDR3 amino acids: CASSQGPLAVETQYF. CDR3 DNA sequence: TGCGCCAGCAGCCAAGGTCCGCTAGCGGTGGAGACCCAGTACTTC.

The sample holds many counts of this clonotype. V gene TRBV28 combines with J gene TRBJ2-1, with 10 positions matching TRBD2. The CDR3 covers 14 residues. The V gene end was trimmed by 7 bases and the J gene end by 10 bases; junction bases not matched to a gene: 10. CDR1 and CDR2 (germline): MDHEN, SYDVKM. In DNA, the CDR3 is TGTGCCAGCAATCTGGGAACTAGCGGGGCGGAGCAGTTCTTC. It is translated as CASNLGTSGAEQFF.

This clonotype was detected many times. The chain couples TRBV28 to TRBJ1-6; D gene uncertain. CDR1 MDHEN and CDR2 SYDVKM come from the germline V gene. Trimming removed 3 bases from V and 7 bases from J, with 10 bases in between. The CDR3 length is 14 residues. This CDR3 is CASSLAGPNSPLHF. The CDR3 nucleotides are TGTGCCAGCAGTTTGGCCGGGCCGAATTCACCCCTCCACTTT.

This clonotype occurred many times. It may be a read error: a sequence one base away is much more abundant. The CDR3 does not close with the conserved phenylalanine or tryptophan, likely indicating a read error. This chain links TRBV28 with TRBJ1-1; D is unclear. CDR1 is MDHEN and CDR2 is SYDVKM in the germline V gene. With 5 bases removed from V and 0 bases from J, the gap between germline ends came to 10 bases. The CDR3 sequence is 14 residues long. The CDR3 protein is CASSKDTVNTEAFS. As DNA, the CDR3 is TGTGCCAGCAGTAAAGACACTGTGAACACTGAAGCTTTCTCT.

As to this clonotype: Being one base from a much bigger clone, this may be a read error. The chain carries TRBV15 and TRBJ2-1; D is unclear. CDR3 size: 12 residues. CDR1 and CDR2 (germline): LNHNV, YYDKDF (reference sequence). In DNA, the CDR3 is TGTGCCGCCAGCAGTTTACACAATGAGCAGCTCTTC. As protein: CAASSLHNEQLF.

V and J are TRBV20-1 and TRBJ2-6; D is ambiguous. The V end lost 1 base, the J end lost 4 bases, and 5 bases lay between the germline ends. This CDR3 spans 13 amino acids. CDR1 and CDR2 from the germline V gene are DFQATT and SNEGSKA (reference sequence). The CDR3 bases are TGCAGTGCTAGAGTTGGGGGGGCCAACGTCCTGACTTTC. Its protein product is CSARVGGANVLTF.

Details on this clonotype: This could be a read error, since a much larger clone is one nucleotide away. The chain employs TRBV5-1 and TRBJ2-4; tentatively, D is TRBD2 (7 bases). This CDR3 has 14 amino acids. Trimming took off 1 base at V and 9 bases at J, with 14 bases between the two ends. Germline V CDR1 and CDR2: SGHRS, YFSETQ. This CDR3 is CASSLSRGAGIQYF. The CDR3 DNA reads TGCGCCAGCAGCTTGTCACGGGGGGCCGGCATTCAGTACTTC.

This clonotype has only a few counts. The genes are TRBV28 and TRBJ1-5; D perhaps matches TRBD1 (5 bases). CDR1 MDHEN and CDR2 SYDVKM come from the germline V gene. The CDR3 runs 14 residues. Trimming took off 6 bases at V and 15 bases at J, with 24 bases between the two ends. CDR3 amino acids: CASSLRDFGTFPHF. The CDR3 DNA is TGTGCCAGCAGCCTCAGGGATTTTGGTACGTTTCCGCATTTT.